This TCR beta chain was identified in a study of PD-1 blockade in classical Hodgkin lymphoma. Study details: With a 2-week interval, patients received intravenous nivolumab at 3 mg/kg.

Study results and limitations: A significant rise in TCR diversity was seen by C4D1 for CD4+ cells but not for CD8+ cells. Newly diagnosed patients and complete responders had comparable diversity at baseline. Those starting nivolumab under 1 year post-ASCT were excluded.

The table came from immunoSEQ multiplex PCR; TCRdb's copy has only in-frame clones and leaves some out. The data show roughly 45,000 clones, with approximately 70% seen just once and approximately 3% held by the top ten. Relapses following autologous stem cell transplantation were seen in all patients, with brentuximab vedotin exposure varying. A remark on this clone: What it recognizes is unknown.

V was shortened by 4 bases and J by 0 bases, with 18 bases between the two germline ends. Germline CDR1 reads SGDLS; CDR2 reads YYNGEE. The CDR3 has 17 amino acids. The specimen was peripheral blood mononuclear cells (PBMCs), collected before the second cycle of nivolumab. The rearrangement uses TRBV9 and TRBJ2-3; D may be TRBD2 (7 bases). This clonotype was sampled from a human donor with classical Hodgkin lymphoma. The CDR3, as DNA: TGTGCCAGCAGCCTAGGGGGGGAACCTGGAAGCACAGATACGCAGTATTTT. Amino acids: CASSLGGEPGSTDTQYF.